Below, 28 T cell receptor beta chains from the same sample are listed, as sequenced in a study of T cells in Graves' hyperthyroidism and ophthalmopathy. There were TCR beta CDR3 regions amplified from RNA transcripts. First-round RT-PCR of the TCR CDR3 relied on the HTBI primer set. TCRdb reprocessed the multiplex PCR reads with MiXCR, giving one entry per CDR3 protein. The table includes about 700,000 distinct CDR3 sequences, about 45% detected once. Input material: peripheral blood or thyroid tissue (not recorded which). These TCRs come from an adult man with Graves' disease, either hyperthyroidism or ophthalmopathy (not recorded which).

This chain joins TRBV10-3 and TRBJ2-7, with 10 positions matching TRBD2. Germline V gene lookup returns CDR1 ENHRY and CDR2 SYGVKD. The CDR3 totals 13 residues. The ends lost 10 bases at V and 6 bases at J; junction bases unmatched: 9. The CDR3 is CASSPLAGGEQYF. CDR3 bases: TGTGCCAGCAGCCCGTTAGCGGGAGGCGAGCAGTACTTC.

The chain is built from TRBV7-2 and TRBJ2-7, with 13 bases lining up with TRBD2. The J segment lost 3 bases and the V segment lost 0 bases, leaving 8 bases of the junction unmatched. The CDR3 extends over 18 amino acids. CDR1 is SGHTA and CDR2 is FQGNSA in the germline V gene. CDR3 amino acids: CASSLATFGLAGDYEQYF. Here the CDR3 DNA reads TGTGCCAGCAGCTTAGCCACCTTTGGACTAGCGGGGGACTACGAGCAGTACTTC. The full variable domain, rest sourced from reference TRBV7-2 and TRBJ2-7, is GAGVSQSPSNKVTEKGKDVELRCDPISGHTALYWYRQSLGQGLEFLIYFQGNSAPDKSGLPSDRFSAERTGGSVSTLTIQRTQQEDSAVYLCASSLATFGLAGDYEQYFGPGTRLTVT.

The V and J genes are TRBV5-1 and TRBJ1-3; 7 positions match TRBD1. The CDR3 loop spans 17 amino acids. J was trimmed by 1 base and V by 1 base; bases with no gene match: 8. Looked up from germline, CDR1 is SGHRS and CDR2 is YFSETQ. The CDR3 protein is CASSLSGTARSGNTIYF. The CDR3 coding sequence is TGCGCCAGCAGCTTGTCCGGGACAGCTCGATCTGGAAACACCATATATTTT.

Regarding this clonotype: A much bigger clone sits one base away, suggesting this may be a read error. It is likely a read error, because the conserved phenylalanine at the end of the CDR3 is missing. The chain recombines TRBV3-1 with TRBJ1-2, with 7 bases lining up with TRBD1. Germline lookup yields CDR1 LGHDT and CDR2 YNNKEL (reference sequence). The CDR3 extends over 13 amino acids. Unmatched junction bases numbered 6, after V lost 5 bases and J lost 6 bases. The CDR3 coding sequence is TGTGCCAGCAGCGAGACAGGGTACGATGGCTACACCCTC. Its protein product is CASSETGYDGYTL.

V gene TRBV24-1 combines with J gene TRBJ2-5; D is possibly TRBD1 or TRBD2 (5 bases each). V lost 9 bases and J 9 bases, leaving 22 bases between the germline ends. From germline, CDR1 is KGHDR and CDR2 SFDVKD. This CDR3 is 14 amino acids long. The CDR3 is CATGYSGTALAQYF. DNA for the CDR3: TGTGCCACCGGATATTCCGGGACCGCGTTGGCCCAGTACTTC.

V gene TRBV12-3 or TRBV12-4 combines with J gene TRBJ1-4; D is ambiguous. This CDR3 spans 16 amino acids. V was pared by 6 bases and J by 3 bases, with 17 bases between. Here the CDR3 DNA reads TGTGCCAGCAGCCCCTCGGTGTTGGGGTCTAATGAAAAACTGTTTTTT. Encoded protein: CASSPSVLGSNEKLFF.

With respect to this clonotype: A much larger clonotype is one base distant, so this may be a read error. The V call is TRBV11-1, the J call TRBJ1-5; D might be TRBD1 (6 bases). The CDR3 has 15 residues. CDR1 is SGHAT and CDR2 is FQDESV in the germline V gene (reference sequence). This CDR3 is CAGSLASGGGQPQHF. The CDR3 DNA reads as TGTGCCGGCAGCTTAGCGTCGGGGGGCGGGCAGCCCCAGCATTTT.

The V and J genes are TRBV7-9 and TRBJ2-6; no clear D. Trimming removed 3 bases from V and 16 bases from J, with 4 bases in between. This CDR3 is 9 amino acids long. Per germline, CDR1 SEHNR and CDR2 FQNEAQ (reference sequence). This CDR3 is CASSFGLTF. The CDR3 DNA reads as TGTGCCAGCAGCTTCGGACTGACTTTC.

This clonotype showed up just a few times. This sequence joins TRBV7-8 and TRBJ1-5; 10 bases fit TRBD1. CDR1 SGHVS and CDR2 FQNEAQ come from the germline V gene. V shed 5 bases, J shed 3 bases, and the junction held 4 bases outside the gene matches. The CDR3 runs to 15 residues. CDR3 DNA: TGTGCCAGCAGCGAGACAGGGGGCGTCAATCAGCCCCAGCATTTT. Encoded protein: CASSETGGVNQPQHF.

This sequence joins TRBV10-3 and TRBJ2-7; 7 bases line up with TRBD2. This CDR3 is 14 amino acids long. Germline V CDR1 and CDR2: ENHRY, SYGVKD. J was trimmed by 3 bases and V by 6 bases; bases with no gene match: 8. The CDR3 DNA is TGTGCCATCAGGGCGACTGGCGGGAGCTACGAGCAGTACTTC. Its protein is CAIRATGGSYEQYF.

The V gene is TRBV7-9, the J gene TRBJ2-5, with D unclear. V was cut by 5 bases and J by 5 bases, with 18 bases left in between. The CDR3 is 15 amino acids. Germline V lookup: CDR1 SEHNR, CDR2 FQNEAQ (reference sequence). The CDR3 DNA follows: TGTGCCAGCAGCCCCTCAGGTTTCGAGGTGGAGACCCAGTACTTC. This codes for CASSPSGFEVETQYF.

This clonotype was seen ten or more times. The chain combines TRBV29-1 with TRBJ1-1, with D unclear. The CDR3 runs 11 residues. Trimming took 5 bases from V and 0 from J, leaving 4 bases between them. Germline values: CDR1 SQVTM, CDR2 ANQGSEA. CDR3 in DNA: TGCAGCGTTCCTGTGAACACTGAAGCTTTCTTT. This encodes CSVPVNTEAFF.

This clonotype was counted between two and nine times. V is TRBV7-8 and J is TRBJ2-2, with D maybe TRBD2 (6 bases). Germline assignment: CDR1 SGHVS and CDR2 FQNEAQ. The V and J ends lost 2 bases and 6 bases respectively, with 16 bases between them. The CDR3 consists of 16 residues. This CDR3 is CASSLNGAGTPGELFF. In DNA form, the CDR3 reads TGTGCCAGCAGCTTAAATGGGGCAGGGACTCCCGGGGAGCTGTTTTTT.

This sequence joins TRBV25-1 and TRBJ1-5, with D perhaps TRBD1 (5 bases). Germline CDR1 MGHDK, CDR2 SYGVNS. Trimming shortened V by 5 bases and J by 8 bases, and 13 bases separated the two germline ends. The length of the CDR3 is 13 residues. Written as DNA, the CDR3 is TGTGCCAGCAGTAATAGGGGAGCGGAGCCCCAGCATTTT. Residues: CASSNRGAEPQHF.

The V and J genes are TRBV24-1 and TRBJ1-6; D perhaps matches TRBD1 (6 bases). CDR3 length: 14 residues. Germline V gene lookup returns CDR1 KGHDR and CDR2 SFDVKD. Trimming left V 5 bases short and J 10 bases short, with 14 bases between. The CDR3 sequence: CATSGPGARSPLHF. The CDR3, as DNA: TGTGCCACCAGTGGTCCAGGGGCACGATCACCCCTCCACTTT.

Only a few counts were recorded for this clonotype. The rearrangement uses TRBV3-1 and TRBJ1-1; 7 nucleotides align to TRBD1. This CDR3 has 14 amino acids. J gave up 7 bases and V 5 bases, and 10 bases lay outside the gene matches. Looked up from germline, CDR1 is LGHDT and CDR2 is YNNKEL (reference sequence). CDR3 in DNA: TGTGCCAGCAGCAAAAGGGGGCAAGGGATTGAAGCTTTCTTT. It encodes CASSKRGQGIEAFF.

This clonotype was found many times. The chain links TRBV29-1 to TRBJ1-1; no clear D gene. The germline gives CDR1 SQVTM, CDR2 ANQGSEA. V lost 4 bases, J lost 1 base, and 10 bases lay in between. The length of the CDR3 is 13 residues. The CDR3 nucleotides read TGCAGCGTTGGCTACCCCGGGAACACTGAAGCTTTCTTT. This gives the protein CSVGYPGNTEAFF.

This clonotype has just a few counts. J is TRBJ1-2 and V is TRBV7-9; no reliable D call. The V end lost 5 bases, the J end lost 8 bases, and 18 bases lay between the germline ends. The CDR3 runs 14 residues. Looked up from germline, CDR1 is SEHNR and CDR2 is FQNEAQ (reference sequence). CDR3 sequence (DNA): TGTGCCAGCAGCCCACAGAGGAAGGTTTGGGGCTACACCTTC. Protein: CASSPQRKVWGYTF. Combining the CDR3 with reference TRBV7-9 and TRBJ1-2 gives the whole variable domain DTGVSQNPRHKITKRGQNVTFRCDPISEHNRLYWYRQTLGQGPEFLTYFQNEAQLEKSRLLSDRFSAERPKGSFSTLEIQRTEQGDSAMYLCASSPQRKVWGYTFGSGTRLTVV.

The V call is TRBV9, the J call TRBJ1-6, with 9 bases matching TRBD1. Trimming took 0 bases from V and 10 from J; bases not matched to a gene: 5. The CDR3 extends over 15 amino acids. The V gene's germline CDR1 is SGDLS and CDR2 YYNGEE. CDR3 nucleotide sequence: TGTGCCAGCAGCGTAGTGGGGACAGGGAGCTCACCCCTCCACTTT. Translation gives CASSVVGTGSSPLHF.

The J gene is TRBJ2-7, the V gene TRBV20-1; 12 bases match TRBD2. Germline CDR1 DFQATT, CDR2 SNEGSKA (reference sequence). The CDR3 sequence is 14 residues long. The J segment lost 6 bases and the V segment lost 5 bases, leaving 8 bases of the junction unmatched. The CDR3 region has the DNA TGCAGTGCTCTTAGCCTAGCGGGAGGGGGCGAGCAGTACTTC. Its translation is CSALSLAGGGEQYF.

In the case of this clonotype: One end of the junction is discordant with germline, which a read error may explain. For the CDR3, the DNA is TGTGCCAGCAGCTGGGCCAAGAACTATGGCTACACCTTC. This encodes CASSWAKNYGYTF. The J gene is TRBJ1-2, the V gene TRBV10-2; the D is unclear. The CDR3 loop spans 13 amino acids. The germline V gene encodes CDR1 WSHSY and CDR2 SAAADI.

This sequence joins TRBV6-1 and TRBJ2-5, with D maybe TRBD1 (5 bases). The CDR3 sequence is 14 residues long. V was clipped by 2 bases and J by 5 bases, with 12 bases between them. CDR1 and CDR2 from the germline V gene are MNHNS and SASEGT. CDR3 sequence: CASSESAPGETQYF. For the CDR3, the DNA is TGTGCCAGCAGTGAATCAGCCCCAGGGGAGACCCAGTACTTC.

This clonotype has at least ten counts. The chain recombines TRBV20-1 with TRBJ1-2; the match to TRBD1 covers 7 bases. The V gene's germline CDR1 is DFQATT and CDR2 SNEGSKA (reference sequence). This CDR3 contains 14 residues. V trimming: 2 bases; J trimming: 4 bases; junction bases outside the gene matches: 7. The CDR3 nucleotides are TGCAGTGCTAGACCACAGGGGATCGGCTATGGCTACACCTTC. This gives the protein CSARPQGIGYGYTF.

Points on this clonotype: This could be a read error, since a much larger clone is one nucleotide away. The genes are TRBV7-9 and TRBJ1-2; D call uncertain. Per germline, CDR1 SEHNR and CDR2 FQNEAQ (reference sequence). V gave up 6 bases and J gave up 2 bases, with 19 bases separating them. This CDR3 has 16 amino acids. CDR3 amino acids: CASRLIDGGINYGYTF. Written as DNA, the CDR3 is TGTGCCAGCAGGTTAATCGACGGCGGAATAAACTATGGCTACACCTTC.

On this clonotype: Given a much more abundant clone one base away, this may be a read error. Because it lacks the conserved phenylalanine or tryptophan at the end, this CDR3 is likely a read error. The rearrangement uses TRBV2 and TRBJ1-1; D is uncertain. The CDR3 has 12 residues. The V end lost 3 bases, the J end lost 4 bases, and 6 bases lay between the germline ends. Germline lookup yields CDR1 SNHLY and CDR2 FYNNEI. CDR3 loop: CASSDRGTEAFY. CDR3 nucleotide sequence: TGTGCCAGCAGTGATCGGGGCACTGAAGCTTTCTAT.

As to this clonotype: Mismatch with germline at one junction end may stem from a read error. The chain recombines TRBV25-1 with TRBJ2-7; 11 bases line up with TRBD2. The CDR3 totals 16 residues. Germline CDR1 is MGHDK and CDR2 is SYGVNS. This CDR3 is CASVEEPSGRSYEQYF. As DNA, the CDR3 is TGTGCCAGCGTTGAAGAACCTAGCGGGAGGTCCTACGAACAGTACTTC.

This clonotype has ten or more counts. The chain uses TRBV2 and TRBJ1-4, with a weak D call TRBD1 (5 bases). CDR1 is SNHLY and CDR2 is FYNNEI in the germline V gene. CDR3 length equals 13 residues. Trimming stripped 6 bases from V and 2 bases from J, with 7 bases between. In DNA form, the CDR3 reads TGTGCCAGCAGCCGGGACACTAATGAAAAACTGTTTTTT. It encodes CASSRDTNEKLFF.

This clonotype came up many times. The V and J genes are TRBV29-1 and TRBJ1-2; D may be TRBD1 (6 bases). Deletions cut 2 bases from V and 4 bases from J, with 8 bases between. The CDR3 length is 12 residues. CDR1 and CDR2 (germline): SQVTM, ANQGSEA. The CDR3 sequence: CSVERRGYGYTF. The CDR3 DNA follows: TGCAGCGTTGAACGCAGGGGCTATGGCTACACCTTC. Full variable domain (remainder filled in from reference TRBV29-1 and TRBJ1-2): SAVISQKPSRDICQRGTSLTIQCQVDSQVTMMFWYRQQPGQSLTLIATANQGSEATYESGFVIDKFPISRPNLTFSTLTVSNMSPEDSSIYLCSVERRGYGYTFGSGTRLTVV.